Listed here are 28 T cell receptor beta chains from one sample, sequenced in a study of Ad26.COV2.S vaccination and SARS-CoV-2 variants. Indicated treatment: about 20 received Ad26.COV2.S at low or high dose, single or two shots; several received placebo; per-sample allocation not given. Samples were taken on day 63 after the first vaccine or placebo injection. Produced via immunoSEQ multiplex PCR; TCRdb's table is partial and in-frame only. Of about 680,000 clones listed, around 90% are singletons. This material consisted of peripheral blood, taken in a trial of Ad26.COV2.S vaccine versus placebo. Every receptor here comes from a person between 18 and 60 years old who received the Ad26.COV2.S COVID-19 vaccine or a placebo.

The J gene is TRBJ1-1, the V gene TRBV7-9, with D perhaps matching TRBD1 (6 bases). V gave up 2 bases and J gave up 8 bases, with 15 bases separating them. The CDR3 consists of 14 residues. Per the germline V gene, CDR1 is SEHNR and CDR2 is FQNEAQ (reference sequence). The CDR3 DNA is TGTGCCAGCAGCTTACTCACGACAGGACTCGAAGCTTTCTTT. Protein product: CASSLLTTGLEAFF.

This sequence joins TRBV5-1 and TRBJ2-3; D unresolved. V was cut by 3 bases and J by 4 bases, with 9 bases left in between. Germline V CDR1 and CDR2: SGHRS, YFSETQ. The CDR3 is 13 amino acids. CDR3 nucleotide sequence: TGCGCCAGCAGCTCGGCCCCGGCAGATACGCAGTATTTT. It yields the protein CASSSAPADTQYF. Full variable domain (outside the CDR3, taken from reference TRBV5-1 and TRBJ2-3): KAGVTQTPRYLIKTRGQQVTLSCSPISGHRSVSWYQQTPGQGLQFLFEYFSETQRNKGNFPGRFSGRQFSNSRSEMNVSTLELGDSALYLCASSSAPADTQYFGPGTRLTVL.

This clone was seen a single time. This chain uses TRBV6-6 with TRBJ1-5; the D is unclear. CDR1 MNHNY and CDR2 SVGAGI come from the germline V gene (reference sequence). This CDR3 has 15 residues. V gave up 7 bases and J gave up 6 bases, with 19 bases separating them. The CDR3 is CASTVASMEGQPQHF. CDR3 sequence (DNA): TGTGCCAGCACTGTAGCTTCGATGGAGGGTCAGCCCCAGCATTTT.

The rearrangement uses TRBV6-1 and TRBJ2-3; no clear D gene. Germline CDR1 MNHNS, CDR2 SASEGT. This CDR3 has 16 amino acids. V was shortened by 3 bases and J by 7 bases, with 20 bases between the two germline ends. The CDR3 DNA follows: TGTGCCAGCAGTGACGGCCGACAACCCCCGACGAATACGCAGTATTTT. It encodes CASSDGRQPPTNTQYF.

The chain uses TRBV19 and TRBJ1-1; D is ambiguous. The CDR3 is made up of 11 amino acids. The V gene's germline CDR1 is LNHDA and CDR2 SQIVND (reference sequence). Trimming removed 5 bases from V and 5 bases from J, with 6 bases in between. The CDR3 DNA follows: TGTGCCAGTAGTCTTCGAACTGAAGCTTTCTTT. It translates to CASSLRTEAFF. The full variable domain, completed using reference TRBV19 and TRBJ1-1, is DGGITQSPKYLFRKEGQNVTLSCEQNLNHDAMYWYRQDPGQGLRLIYYSQIVNDFQKGDIAEGYSVSREKKESFPLTVTSAQKNPTAFYLCASSLRTEAFFGQGTRLTVV.

This chain uses TRBV6-5 with TRBJ1-6, with D maybe TRBD1 (5 bases). CDR1 is MNHEY and CDR2 is SVGAGI in the germline V gene. This CDR3 comprises 15 residues. V was cut by 6 bases and J by 5 bases, with 14 bases left in between. The CDR3 is CASRSGQSHNSPLHF. CDR3 sequence (DNA): TGTGCCAGCAGATCCGGACAAAGCCATAATTCACCCCTCCACTTT.

Turning to this clone: The same CDR3 can be traced to other DNA sequences in this sample. The CDR3 DNA follows: TGTGCCAGCAGAAGGACGGGCTATGGCTACACCTTC. Its protein product is CASRRTGYGYTF. This rearrangement joins TRBV6-5 to TRBJ1-2; D is ambiguous. The CDR3 is 12 amino acids. Germline loops: CDR1 MNHEY, CDR2 SVGAGI. V lost 6 bases and J lost 4, with 9 bases in between.

This clone was recorded only once. The chain uses TRBV19 and TRBJ1-2; no definite D call. V dropped 2 bases and J dropped 6 bases, with 10 bases sitting between them. Germline V gene data show CDR1 as LNHDA and CDR2 as SQIVND (reference sequence). CDR3 length: 13 residues. CDR3 residues: CASSISHGNGYTF. The DNA of the CDR3 is TGTGCCAGTAGTATAAGTCACGGTAATGGCTACACCTTC.

The CDR3 sequence: CASSLLLRGDSTDTQYF. The CDR3 DNA reads TGTGCCAGCAGCTTATTATTGCGGGGGGACAGCACAGATACGCAGTATTTT. The V and J genes are TRBV5-8 and TRBJ2-3; 8 bases line up with TRBD2. V shed 2 bases, J shed 0 bases, and the junction held 8 bases outside the gene matches. This CDR3 comprises 17 residues. Per germline, CDR1 SGHTS and CDR2 YDEGEE.

This rearrangement joins TRBV7-2 to TRBJ2-3; 13 nucleotides match TRBD2. Germline V CDR1 and CDR2: SGHTA, FQGNSA. V dropped 5 bases and J dropped 5; count of bases not matched to a gene: 4. The CDR3 covers 15 residues. CDR3 nucleotide sequence: TGTGCCAGCAGCCCCCGGACTAGCGGGGGAGATACGCAGTATTTT. It yields the protein CASSPRTSGGDTQYF.

This clone has just one count. The DNA of the CDR3 is TGTGCCAGCAGCTTAGATCATCTCGGGTCACCCCTCCACTTT. This codes for CASSLDHLGSPLHF. J is TRBJ1-6 and V is TRBV11-2; D ambiguous. The CDR3 has 14 amino acids. V lost 0 bases, J lost 10 bases, and 10 bases lay in between. CDR1 SGHAT and CDR2 FQNNGV come from the germline V gene.

The V and J genes are TRBV4-2 and TRBJ2-2; 7 bases match TRBD2. The CDR3 loop spans 16 amino acids. J gave up 7 bases and V 2 bases, and 10 bases lay outside the gene matches. From germline, CDR1 is LGHNA and CDR2 YNFKEQ. The CDR3 sequence: CASSQHGLEVYGELFF. The CDR3 DNA is TGTGCCAGCAGCCAACACGGACTAGAAGTTTACGGGGAGCTGTTTTTT.

This sequence joins TRBV27 and TRBJ2-2; 7 nucleotides agree with TRBD1. Losses at the gene ends were 6 bases for V and 5 bases for J; bases not matched to a gene: 9. CDR3 length equals 15 residues. The V gene's germline CDR1 is MNHEY and CDR2 SMNVEV (reference sequence). CDR3 sequence (DNA): TGTGCCAGCAGCCAGGACAGGATGGGGACCGGGGAGCTGTTTTTT. It specifies CASSQDRMGTGELFF.

This rearrangement joins TRBV4-3 to TRBJ2-1, with 11 bases aligning to TRBD2. CDR1 and CDR2 (germline): LGHNA, YSLEER. The CDR3 is 17 amino acids. The trim removed 0 bases at V and 4 bases at J, leaving 5 bases unmatched. CDR3 amino acids: CASSQDLSSGGYNEQFF. The CDR3 DNA follows: TGCGCCAGCAGCCAAGATCTCTCTAGCGGGGGGTACAATGAGCAGTTCTTC.

The rearrangement uses TRBV30 and TRBJ1-5; no clear D gene. Germline lookup yields CDR1 GTSNPN and CDR2 SVGIG (reference sequence). The CDR3 is made up of 14 amino acids. The V end lost 3 bases, the J end lost 0 bases, and 9 bases lay between the germline ends. In nucleotides, the CDR3 is TGTGCCTGGAGATTTGGAGGTAGCAATCAGCCCCAGCATTTT. It encodes CAWRFGGSNQPQHF.

This clone was counted a single time. V usage is TRBV5-1 and J usage is TRBJ2-2; 7 nucleotides agree with TRBD2. CDR3 length: 16 residues. The ends lost 0 bases at V and 4 bases at J; junction bases unmatched: 6. CDR1 SGHRS and CDR2 YFSETQ come from the germline V gene. CDR3 nucleotide sequence: TGCGCCAGCAGCTTGGACACTAGCGCAGGCACCGGGGAGCTGTTTTTT. Its protein is CASSLDTSAGTGELFF.

The V and J genes are TRBV6-6 and TRBJ2-3; 11 bases align to TRBD1. The CDR3 has 16 amino acids. Unmatched junction bases numbered 6, after V lost 2 bases and J lost 5 bases. CDR1 is MNHNY and CDR2 is SVGAGI in the germline V gene (reference sequence). The CDR3 region is CASSYERTGGRDTQYF. The CDR3 DNA is TGTGCCAGCAGTTACGAACGGACAGGGGGCAGAGATACGCAGTATTTT.

CDR3 protein: CAISESFGQGKGETQYF. CDR3 nucleotides: TGTGCCATCAGTGAGTCATTCGGACAGGGGAAGGGAGAGACCCAGTACTTC. V gene TRBV10-3 combines with J gene TRBJ2-5, with 9 bases matching TRBD1. The V gene end was trimmed by 0 bases and the J gene end by 4 bases; junction bases not matched to a gene: 9. This CDR3 comprises 17 residues. CDR1 and CDR2 from the germline V gene are ENHRY and SYGVKD.

The chain links TRBV2 to TRBJ1-5; TRBD1 might be the D (6 bases). This CDR3 is built from 15 residues. The V end lost 6 bases, the J end lost 7 bases, and 19 bases lay between the germline ends. Germline V gene sequence: CDR1 SNHLY, CDR2 FYNNEI. Here the CDR3 reads CASRKEVQGKQPQHF. In nucleotides, the CDR3 is TGTGCCAGCAGAAAGGAGGTGCAGGGGAAACAGCCCCAGCATTTT.

The chain recombines TRBV18 with TRBJ1-5; 10 bases match TRBD1. CDR3 length: 16 residues. Germline V gene lookup returns CDR1 KGHSH and CDR2 LQKENI. V was pared by 6 bases and J by 2 bases, with 7 bases of the junction left unmatched. CDR3 sequence reads: CASSHRDRGGNQPQHF. Here the CDR3 DNA reads TGTGCCAGCTCGCATCGGGACAGGGGAGGCAATCAGCCCCAGCATTTT.

The chain joins TRBV5-4 to TRBJ1-2, with a possible D match to TRBD1 (5 bases). The germline CDR1 and CDR2 sequences are SGHNT and YYREEE (reference sequence). There are 14 residues in the CDR3. V was trimmed by 1 base and J by 8 bases, leaving 15 bases between them. CDR3 sequence: CASSLTQGREGYTF. CDR3 nucleotides: TGTGCCAGCAGCTTGACCCAGGGTAGGGAGGGCTACACCTTC.

J is TRBJ2-1 and V is TRBV18; D remains unclear. The germline V gene encodes CDR1 KGHSH and CDR2 LQKENI. V was clipped by 0 bases and J by 5 bases, with 5 bases between them. This CDR3 has 13 residues. For the CDR3, the DNA is TGTGCCAGCTCACCACCGATGAACAATGAGCAGTTCTTC. As protein: CASSPPMNNEQFF.

The chain links TRBV30 to TRBJ1-6, with 8 bases lining up with TRBD1. With V trimmed by 1 base and J by 4 bases, 3 bases remained unmatched. This CDR3 comprises 15 residues. Germline values: CDR1 GTSNPN, CDR2 SVGIG (reference sequence). CDR3 bases: TGTGCCTGGAGTGCTGGACAGGGTTATAATTCACCCCTCCACTTT. Its translation is CAWSAGQGYNSPLHF.

This sequence joins TRBV7-6 and TRBJ1-5; D gene uncertain. V shed 5 bases and J shed 3 bases, with 8 bases lying between them. The CDR3 runs 13 residues. In germline, CDR1 is SGHVS, CDR2 FNYEAQ. The CDR3 DNA sequence: TGTGCCAGCAGCCTCTCGGCCAATCAGCCCCAGCATTTT. Its translation: CASSLSANQPQHF.

The gene calls are TRBV27 and TRBJ2-2, with a possible D match to TRBD2 (6 bases). Germline V lookup: CDR1 MNHEY, CDR2 SMNVEV (reference sequence). V lost 2 bases and J lost 5, with 6 bases in between. The CDR3 is 13 residues long. CDR3 loop: CASSLGGTGELFF. CDR3 DNA: TGTGCCAGCAGTTTAGGGGGGACCGGGGAGCTGTTTTTT.

V is TRBV5-4 and J is TRBJ2-7; 10 nucleotides line up with TRBD2. Per the germline V gene, CDR1 is SGHNT and CDR2 is YYREEE (reference sequence). CDR3 length equals 15 residues. With 0 bases clipped from V and 4 bases from J, the junction kept 4 bases outside the gene matches. The CDR3 sequence: CASSLDPSGGYEQYF. Written as DNA, the CDR3 is TGTGCCAGCAGCTTGGACCCTAGCGGGGGTTACGAGCAGTACTTC.

This chain joins TRBV5-1 and TRBJ2-2; TRBD2 matches at 7 bases. CDR3 length equals 15 residues. The V and J ends lost 0 bases and 3 bases, in that order; junction bases with no gene match: 2. The germline gives CDR1 SGHRS, CDR2 YFSETQ. CDR3 nucleotide sequence: TGCGCCAGCAGCTTGGCCGGACTAGACACCGGGGAGCTGTTTTTT. This encodes CASSLAGLDTGELFF. The variable domain in full, with the rest retrieved from reference TRBV5-1 and TRBJ2-2, is KAGVTQTPRYLIKTRGQQVTLSCSPISGHRSVSWYQQTPGQGLQFLFEYFSETQRNKGNFPGRFSGRQFSNSRSEMNVSTLELGDSALYLCASSLAGLDTGELFFGEGSRLTVL.

The DNA for the CDR3 is TGTGCCAGCAGTTCGACTAGCGGGGCGGGGACAGATACGCAGTATTTT. Translation gives CASSSTSGAGTDTQYF. The chain has TRBV6-2 or TRBV6-3 and TRBJ2-3; 11 bases agree with TRBD2. The J segment lost 3 bases and the V segment lost 4 bases, leaving 6 bases of the junction unmatched. The CDR3 is 16 amino acids. From germline, CDR1 is MNHEY and CDR2 SVGEGT.